This T cell receptor (beta chain) was sequenced in a study of PD-L1 blockade in urothelial cancer. Findings and caveats of the study: Better survival was predicted by below-median pretreatment blood TCR clonality.

In regard to this clone: Its antigen is currently unknown.

Time point in this sample: pretreatment peripheral blood. The ends lost 3 bases at V and 6 bases at J; junction bases unmatched: 3. The CDR3 has 14 residues. From germline, CDR1 is SGHTA and CDR2 FQGNSA. TCRdb's copy holds only in-frame clones and misses some; the assay was immunoSEQ multiplex PCR. The top ten clones hold roughly 3.9% of a sample with some 52,000 clones, about three quarters of them seen once. Sequenced material: PBMCs, taken around atezolizumab (anti-PD-L1) treatment. The TCR was taken from a man between 65 and 80 years old with urothelial cancer. This chain uses TRBV7-2 with TRBJ2-1, with 9 bases aligning to TRBD2. The CDR3 bases are TGTGCCAGCAGCTTTAGCGGGGGCCTCAATGAGCAGTTCTTC. Protein sequence: CASSFSGGLNEQFF.